Listed here are 30 T cell receptor beta chains from one sample, sequenced in a study of blood T cell repertoires in COVID-19. Assay used: immunoSEQ multiplex PCR; TCRdb lists only in-frame clones, some missing. There are 150,000 or so clones in the sample; 80% to 90% occur only once, and more than 1.5% lies in the top ten. Sequences were obtained from peripheral blood. These receptors were obtained from a woman in her sixties with acute or convalescent COVID-19.

The genes are TRBV7-2 and TRBJ1-1, with TRBD1 identical over 10 bases. Germline V gives CDR1 SGHTA, CDR2 FQGNSA. V shed 5 bases and J 1 base; nucleotides not matched to a gene: 4. The CDR3 length is 15 residues. CDR3 sequence reads: CASSTGTGENTEAFF. In DNA form, the CDR3 reads TGTGCCAGCAGCACCGGGACAGGGGAGAACACTGAAGCTTTCTTT.

This clone was counted only a few times. The same CDR3 also results from other DNA sequences found in this sample. V gene TRBV19 combines with J gene TRBJ2-2, with 11 bases lining up with TRBD1. Looked up from germline, CDR1 is LNHDA and CDR2 is SQIVND (reference sequence). The ends lost 4 bases at V and 5 bases at J; junction bases unmatched: 6. CDR3 length: 16 amino acids. CDR3 loop: CASSTRDRGGTGELFF. The DNA of the CDR3 is TGTGCCAGTAGTACCAGGGACAGGGGGGGAACCGGGGAGCTGTTTTTT.

The chain employs TRBV9 and TRBJ1-3; D remains ambiguous. The CDR3 runs to 14 residues. V was trimmed by 1 base and J by 1 base, leaving 6 bases between them. Germline V lookup: CDR1 SGDLS, CDR2 YYNGEE. CDR3 nucleotide sequence: TGTGCCAGCAGCGTAACGGGTTCTGGAAACACCATATATTTT. The encoded protein is CASSVTGSGNTIYF.

The CDR3: CASSPSGQARRGEQFF. The CDR3 region has the DNA TGTGCCAGCTCACCATCGGGACAAGCCCGTCGAGGTGAGCAGTTCTTC. The genes are TRBV18 and TRBJ2-1; D may be TRBD1 (6 bases). Germline loops: CDR1 KGHSH, CDR2 LQKENI. CDR3 length: 16 residues. V was cut by 2 bases and J by 9 bases, with 20 bases left in between.

CDR3 in amino acids: CASSTPFAGGREETQYF. In DNA, the CDR3 is TGTGCCAGTAGTACCCCCTTCGCAGGGGGCCGAGAAGAGACCCAGTACTTC. J is TRBJ2-5 and V is TRBV19; 8 bases are a match to TRBD1. J lost 3 bases, V lost 4 bases, and 13 bases had no gene match. The length of the CDR3 is 17 residues. Germline CDR1 reads LNHDA; CDR2 reads SQIVND (reference sequence).

The rearrangement links TRBV18 to TRBJ2-7; D remains unclear. The CDR3 loop spans 12 amino acids. CDR1 and CDR2 (germline): KGHSH, LQKENI. The V end was cut by 5 bases, the J end by 0 bases, with 5 bases between. The DNA of the CDR3 is TGTGCCAGCTCATCGAGCTCCTACGAGCAGTACTTC. Encoded protein: CASSSSSYEQYF. Filled out from reference TRBV18 and TRBJ2-7, the complete variable domain reads NAGVMQNPRHLVRRRGQEARLRCSPMKGHSHVYWYRQLPEEGLKFMVYLQKENIIDESGMPKERFSAEFPKEGPSILRIQQVVRGDSAAYFCASSSSSYEQYFGPGTRLTVT.

The chain joins TRBV18 to TRBJ2-4; 11 bases match TRBD1. J lost 7 bases, V lost 3 bases, and 2 bases had no gene match. The CDR3 is 14 amino acids. Germline V gene data show CDR1 as KGHSH and CDR2 as LQKENI. The CDR3 protein is CASSPGDRGNIQYF. CDR3 DNA: TGTGCCAGCTCACCGGGGGACAGGGGGAACATTCAGTACTTC. Using reference TRBV18 and TRBJ2-4 for the parts outside the CDR3, the full variable domain is NAGVMQNPRHLVRRRGQEARLRCSPMKGHSHVYWYRQLPEEGLKFMVYLQKENIIDESGMPKERFSAEFPKEGPSILRIQQVVRGDSAAYFCASSPGDRGNIQYFGAGTRLSVL.

The V and J genes are TRBV24-1 and TRBJ1-5, with 8 bases lining up with TRBD1. The CDR3 contains 18 residues. Germline V lookup: CDR1 KGHDR, CDR2 SFDVKD. Trimming at V came to 4 bases and at J to 6 bases, leaving 16 bases not matched to a gene. The CDR3 loop reads CATSDPPLTGEGSQPQHF. As DNA, the CDR3 is TGTGCCACCAGTGACCCCCCCCTGACAGGGGAGGGGAGTCAGCCCCAGCATTTT.

About this clone: Compared with germline, one end of the junction differs, possibly owing to a read error. V is TRBV7-7 and J is TRBJ2-5, with D possibly TRBD1 on 6 matching bases. The CDR3 consists of 16 residues. The germline V gene encodes CDR1 SSHAT and CDR2 FNYEAQ (reference sequence). The DNA for the CDR3 is TGTGCTAGCAGCTTAGGACCGACAGGAAACCAAGAGACCCAGTACTTC. It encodes CASSLGPTGNQETQYF.

The V and J genes are TRBV18 and TRBJ1-5; TRBD1 aligns across 7 bases. The CDR3 contains 16 residues. Germline lookup yields CDR1 KGHSH and CDR2 LQKENI. J gave up 0 bases and V 2 bases, and 4 bases lay outside the gene matches. The chain's CDR3 is CASSPGTVNSNQPQHF. The CDR3 DNA is TGTGCCAGCTCACCAGGGACAGTTAATAGCAATCAGCCCCAGCATTTT. Drawing the rest from reference TRBV18 and TRBJ1-5, the complete variable domain is NAGVMQNPRHLVRRRGQEARLRCSPMKGHSHVYWYRQLPEEGLKFMVYLQKENIIDESGMPKERFSAEFPKEGPSILRIQQVVRGDSAAYFCASSPGTVNSNQPQHFGDGTRLSIL.

V usage is TRBV15 and J usage is TRBJ1-2; D possibly corresponds to TRBD1 (5 bases). The CDR3 has 20 residues. Trimming shortened V by 0 bases and J by 3 bases, and 26 bases separated the two germline ends. Germline assignment: CDR1 LNHNV and CDR2 YYDKDF (reference sequence). The CDR3 bases are TGTGCCACCAGCAGAGATCGGAGCGGGGGAAGGCGATTATCGGACTATGGCTACACCTTC. It is translated as CATSRDRSGGRRLSDYGYTF.

The CDR3 DNA follows: TGTGCCGGGGGGGTGAACACCGGGGAGCTGTTTTTT. It encodes CAGGVNTGELFF. V is TRBV28 and J is TRBJ2-2; 7 bases fit TRBD2. CDR1 is MDHEN, CDR2 SYDVKM, per germline. Trimming at V came to 11 bases and at J to 1 base, leaving 1 base not matched to a gene. This CDR3 is built from 12 residues.

The rearrangement joins TRBV5-4 to TRBJ2-6; 7 bases match TRBD1. This CDR3 contains 15 residues. V was clipped by 5 bases and J by 2 bases; unmatched bases: 4. Per germline, CDR1 SGHNT and CDR2 YYREEE (reference sequence). The CDR3 region is CASRRQGPGANVLTF. The CDR3 nucleotides are TGTGCCAGCAGGAGACAGGGTCCTGGGGCCAACGTCCTGACTTTC. Filled out from reference TRBV5-4 and TRBJ2-6, the complete variable domain reads ETGVTQSPTHLIKTRGQQVTLRCSSQSGHNTVSWYQQALGQGPQFIFQYYREEENGRGNFPPRFSGLQFPNYSSELNVNALELDDSALYLCASRRQGPGANVLTFGAGSRLTVL.

V usage is TRBV24-1 and J usage is TRBJ2-5, with TRBD2 matching over 7 bases. The germline V gene encodes CDR1 KGHDR and CDR2 SFDVKD. The V gene end was trimmed by 5 bases and the J gene end by 3 bases; junction bases not matched to a gene: 8. The CDR3 contains 15 residues. CDR3 loop: CATSAPGGFEETQYF. In DNA form, the CDR3 reads TGTGCCACCAGTGCCCCCGGGGGGTTCGAAGAGACCCAGTACTTC.

The gene calls are TRBV6-6 and TRBJ1-5; TRBD1 aligns across 9 bases. J gave up 5 bases and V 8 bases, and 10 bases lay outside the gene matches. This CDR3 region has 15 residues. The V gene's germline CDR1 is MNHNY and CDR2 SVGAGI (reference sequence). The CDR3 coding sequence is TGTGCCAGCCGTATTAGGGGACAGGGTTATCAGCCCCAGCATTTT. It specifies CASRIRGQGYQPQHF.

This chain uses TRBV5-1 with TRBJ2-7; tentative D call: TRBD2 (6 bases). Deletions cut 2 bases from V and 6 bases from J, with 15 bases between. CDR1 and CDR2 from the germline V gene are SGHRS and YFSETQ. The CDR3 has 14 amino acids. The CDR3 bases are TGCGCCAGCAGCTTTGCCGGGGGTCAGGGCGAGCAGTACTTC. This translates into CASSFAGGQGEQYF.

The genes are TRBV27 and TRBJ1-6; the match to TRBD1 covers 9 bases. The CDR3 runs to 17 residues. V dropped 1 base and J dropped 3; count of bases not matched to a gene: 4. Germline lookup yields CDR1 MNHEY and CDR2 SMNVEV (reference sequence). The CDR3 protein is CASSLFGTGIYNSPLHF. Here the CDR3 DNA reads TGTGCCAGCAGTTTATTTGGGACAGGGATCTATAATTCACCCCTCCACTTT.

The rearrangement joins TRBV6-4 to TRBJ2-5, with TRBD1 matching 8 bases. CDR1 is MRHNA, CDR2 SNTAGT, per germline. This CDR3 is built from 14 residues. The V and J ends lost 7 bases and 5 bases, in that order; junction bases with no gene match: 9. CDR3 nucleotide sequence: TGTGCCAGCACTCGACAGGGGTTAGAGGAGACCCAGTACTTC. It specifies CASTRQGLEETQYF.

J is TRBJ2-1 and V is TRBV19, with D unresolved. V lost 2 bases, J lost 6 bases, and 8 bases lay in between. The CDR3 runs 13 residues. CDR1 LNHDA and CDR2 SQIVND come from the germline V gene (reference sequence). Here the CDR3 reads CASSILQANEQFF. As DNA, the CDR3 is TGTGCCAGTAGTATATTGCAGGCCAATGAGCAGTTCTTC.

This chain uses TRBV7-9 with TRBJ2-5; the D is unclear. V gave up 4 bases and J gave up 3 bases, with 9 bases separating them. The CDR3 spans 13 residues. The germline V gene encodes CDR1 SEHNR and CDR2 FQNEAQ (reference sequence). In DNA form, the CDR3 reads TGTGCCAGCAGCTACGGCGGAAAAGAGACCCAGTACTTC. The encoded protein is CASSYGGKETQYF.

As regards this clone: The DNA is left out, because the CDR3 cannot be placed on it with certainty; the CDR3 is given as TCRdb lists it. V usage is TRBV19 and J usage is TRBJ2-7; the table names TRBD1, a call not compared with the DNA. The CDR3 has 19 amino acids, counting both end residues. Germline V gene sequence: CDR1 LNHDA, CDR2 SQIVND (reference sequence). The CDR3 region is CASTCASSAGGTASYEQYF.

The rearrangement uses TRBV6-5 and TRBJ1-1; no definite D call. CDR1 is MNHEY, CDR2 SVGAGI, per germline. The germline V and J ends were trimmed by 5 bases and 11 bases, with 15 bases remaining between them. The CDR3 loop spans 12 amino acids. CDR3 bases: TGTGCCAGCAGTCCTGGTGGTCTCGGTGCTTTCTTT. Residues: CASSPGGLGAFF.

This clone was seen a few times. This same CDR3 is encoded by further DNA sequences in the sample. This chain links TRBV7-3 with TRBJ1-1; weak D call: TRBD1 (6 bases). The CDR3 is 13 amino acids. V was pared by 5 bases and J by 1 base, with 8 bases between. Per the germline V gene, CDR1 is SGHTA and CDR2 is FQGTGA. CDR3 DNA: TGTGCCAGCAGCACACAGGGGAACACTGAAGCTTTCTTT. Amino acid sequence: CASSTQGNTEAFF.

The chain uses TRBV5-1 and TRBJ2-5; 7 bases agree with TRBD1. Losses at the gene ends were 4 bases for V and 2 bases for J; bases not matched to a gene: 5. From germline, CDR1 is SGHRS and CDR2 YFSETQ. The CDR3 has 14 amino acids. CDR3: CASSLTGKQETQYF. CDR3 DNA sequence: TGCGCCAGCAGCCTGACAGGGAAACAAGAGACCCAGTACTTC.

This rearrangement joins TRBV7-9 to TRBJ1-2, with 9 bases matching TRBD1. The CDR3 totals 13 residues. Germline-derived CDR1 and CDR2 are SEHNR and FQNEAQ (reference sequence). The V segment lost 8 bases and the J segment 3 bases; nucleotides outside the gene matches: 4. Written as DNA, the CDR3 is TGTGCCAGCGGCACAGGGGGCGACTATGGCTACACCTTC. It is translated as CASGTGGDYGYTF.

The rearrangement links TRBV28 to TRBJ1-1; no clear D. Looked up from germline, CDR1 is MDHEN and CDR2 is SYDVKM. This CDR3 spans 13 amino acids. V lost 3 bases, J lost 3 bases, and 8 bases lay in between. The CDR3: CASSFSEYTEAFF. In nucleotides, the CDR3 is TGTGCCAGCAGTTTTAGTGAGTACACTGAAGCTTTCTTT.

J is TRBJ2-1 and V is TRBV5-1; 9 bases map to TRBD2. The ends lost 1 base at V and 0 bases at J; junction bases unmatched: 11. The length of the CDR3 is 19 residues. The germline V gene has CDR1 SGHRS and CDR2 YFSETQ. As DNA, the CDR3 is TGCGCCAGCAGCTTGCACGCCCGAGAAGCGGGGGGCTCCTACAATGAGCAGTTCTTC. Residues: CASSLHAREAGGSYNEQFF.

The chain joins TRBV6-5 to TRBJ1-5, with TRBD1 as a possible D gene (6 bases). Germline assignment: CDR1 MNHEY and CDR2 SVGAGI. This CDR3 spans 14 amino acids. V was pared by 5 bases and J by 4 bases, with 12 bases between. CDR3 DNA sequence: TGTGCCAGCAGTATTGTACAGGGTAATCAGCCCCAGCATTTT. It is translated as CASSIVQGNQPQHF.

The V and J genes are TRBV28 and TRBJ1-2; TRBD1 matches 7 bases. The CDR3 contains 13 residues. The J segment lost 6 bases and the V segment lost 5 bases, leaving 6 bases of the junction unmatched. Germline V gives CDR1 MDHEN, CDR2 SYDVKM. The CDR3 is CASSVQGYDGYTF. CDR3 bases: TGTGCCAGCAGTGTACAGGGGTATGATGGCTACACCTTC.

This clone has only one observation. This sequence joins TRBV5-1 and TRBJ2-6, with D possibly matching TRBD1 (5 bases). The germline V and J ends were trimmed by 1 base and 4 bases, with 9 bases remaining between them. The CDR3 is 15 residues long. The V gene's germline CDR1 is SGHRS and CDR2 YFSETQ. The CDR3 bases are TGCGCCAGCAGCTTGTTAGGGGCCGGGGCCAACGTCCTGACTTTC. Its translation is CASSLLGAGANVLTF.